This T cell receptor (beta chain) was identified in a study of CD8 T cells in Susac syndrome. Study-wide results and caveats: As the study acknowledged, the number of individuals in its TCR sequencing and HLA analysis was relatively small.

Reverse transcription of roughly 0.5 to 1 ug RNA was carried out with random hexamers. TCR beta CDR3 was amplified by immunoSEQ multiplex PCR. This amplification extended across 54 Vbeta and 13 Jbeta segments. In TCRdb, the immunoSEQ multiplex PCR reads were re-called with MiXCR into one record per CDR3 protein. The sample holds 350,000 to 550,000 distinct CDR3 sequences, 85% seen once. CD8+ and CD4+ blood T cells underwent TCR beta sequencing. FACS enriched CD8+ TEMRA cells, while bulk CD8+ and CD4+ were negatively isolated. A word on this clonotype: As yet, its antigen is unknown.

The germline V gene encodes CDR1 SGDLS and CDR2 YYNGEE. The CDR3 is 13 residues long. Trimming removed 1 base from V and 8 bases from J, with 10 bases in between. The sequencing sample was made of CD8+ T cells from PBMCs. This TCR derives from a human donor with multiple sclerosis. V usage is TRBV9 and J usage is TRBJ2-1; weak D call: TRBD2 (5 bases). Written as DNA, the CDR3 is TGTGCCAGCAGCGTAATGCCCGGGGATGAGCAGTTCTTC. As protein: CASSVMPGDEQFF.